One T cell receptor (beta chain) is described in this entry. Its antigen remains unidentified. This sample is part of a study of CD8+ T cells in alopecia areata. Study information: The drug, tofacitinib, lasted 6 to 18 months, followed by 6 months off drug.

Findings and limits, study-wide: Researchers reported that TCR sharing among patients proved less clear than in mice, possibly HLA-linked.

Peripheral blood samples and lesional scalp punch biopsies were obtained from alopecia areata patients. As the sequencing template, cDNA was produced by extracting RNA and reverse transcribing it. The table came from immunoSEQ multiplex PCR; TCRdb's copy has only in-frame clones and leaves some out. This sample has about 120,000 clones, with roughly two fifths found just once. V shed 1 base and J shed 5 bases, with 6 bases lying between them. The CDR3 contains 12 residues. CDR1 and CDR2 from the germline V gene are MDHEN and SYDVKM. The TCR was taken from a human donor with alopecia areata. The rearrangement joins TRBV28 to TRBJ2-7; no firm D call. Sequences were obtained from CD4+ T cells sorted from blood. The CDR3 nucleotides are TGTGCCAGCAGTTTATTAGGCCACGAGCAGTACTTC. This gives the protein CASSLLGHEQYF. The whole variable domain, remainder taken from reference TRBV28 and TRBJ2-7, is DVKVTQSSRYLVKRTGEKVFLECVQDMDHENMFWYRQDPGLGLRLIYFSYDVKMKEKGDIPEGYSVSREKKERFSLILESASTNQTSMYLCASSLLGHEQYFGPGTRLTVT.